This T cell receptor (beta chain) was sequenced for a study of blood T cell repertoires in COVID-19. The wider study: The study drew acute and convalescent COVID-19 samples from the United States, Italy and Spain. Sources were T cells, B-cell-depleted T cells, or PBMCs; the material itself was cDNA or gDNA.

Seattle's cohort entered during active infection and was followed longitudinally. Per the study methods: Estimation of nucleated cell counts relied on the amplification of reference gene primers. The method was immunoSEQ multiplex PCR; TCRdb's version includes in-frame clones alone and lacks a portion of them. The V and J calls and clone size come from that table; D and trimming were worked out from the DNA. This table holds 200,000 to 300,000 clones, 75% to 95% found once. This CDR3 is built from 16 residues. V lost 2 bases and J lost 7; bases outside the gene matches: 6. Per germline, CDR1 KGHDR and CDR2 SFDVKD.

Sample: peripheral blood. This sequence originates from a person aged 18 to 35 with COVID-19, enrolled during active disease. The chain is built from TRBV24-1 and TRBJ2-1; 11 bases agree with TRBD2. The DNA for the CDR3 is TGTGCCACCAGTGATTCTCAGGGACTAGCGGTAAATGAGCAGTTCTTC. It is translated as CATSDSQGLAVNEQFF.